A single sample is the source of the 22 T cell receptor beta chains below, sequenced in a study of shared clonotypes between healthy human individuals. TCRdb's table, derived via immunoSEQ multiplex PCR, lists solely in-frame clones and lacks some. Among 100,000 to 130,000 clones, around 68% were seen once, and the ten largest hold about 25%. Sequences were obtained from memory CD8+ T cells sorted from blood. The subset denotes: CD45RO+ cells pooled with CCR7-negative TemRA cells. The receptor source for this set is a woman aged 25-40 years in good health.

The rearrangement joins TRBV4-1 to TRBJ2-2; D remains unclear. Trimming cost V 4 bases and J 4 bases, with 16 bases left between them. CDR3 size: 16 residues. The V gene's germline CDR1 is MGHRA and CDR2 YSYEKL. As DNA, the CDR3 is TGCGCCAGCAGCCCCGGATCGGCAGGTGCCACCGGGGAGCTGTTTTTT. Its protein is CASSPGSAGATGELFF.

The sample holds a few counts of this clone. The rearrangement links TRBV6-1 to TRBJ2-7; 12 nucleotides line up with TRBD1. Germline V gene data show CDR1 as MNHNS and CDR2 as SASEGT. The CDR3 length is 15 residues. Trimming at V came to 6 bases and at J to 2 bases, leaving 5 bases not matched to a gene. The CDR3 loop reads CASRPGTGGTYEQYF. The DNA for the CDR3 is TGTGCCAGCAGGCCCGGGACAGGGGGCACCTACGAGCAGTACTTC.

Written as DNA, the CDR3 is TGTGCCACCTCGGACAGCTGGGGCACTGAAGCTTTCTTT. Protein product: CATSDSWGTEAFF. The chain recombines TRBV6-5 with TRBJ1-1, with D maybe TRBD1 (6 bases). Between the trimmed V and J ends, which lost 10 bases and 4 bases, there was a span of 16 bases. This CDR3 has 13 residues. CDR1 and CDR2 (germline): MNHEY, SVGAGI.

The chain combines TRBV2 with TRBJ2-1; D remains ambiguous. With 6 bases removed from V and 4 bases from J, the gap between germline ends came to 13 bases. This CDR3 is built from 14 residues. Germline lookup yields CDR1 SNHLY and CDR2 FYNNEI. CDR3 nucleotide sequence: TGTGCCAGCAGATCCAGAGACTTGTACAATGAGCAGTTCTTC. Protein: CASRSRDLYNEQFF.

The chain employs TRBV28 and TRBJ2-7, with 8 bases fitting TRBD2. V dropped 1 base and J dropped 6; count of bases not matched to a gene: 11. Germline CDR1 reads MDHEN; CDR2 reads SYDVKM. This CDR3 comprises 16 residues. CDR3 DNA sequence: TGTGCCAGCAGTTTATTAACGCATCGCGGGGGGCGCGAGCAGTACTTC. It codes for CASSLLTHRGGREQYF.

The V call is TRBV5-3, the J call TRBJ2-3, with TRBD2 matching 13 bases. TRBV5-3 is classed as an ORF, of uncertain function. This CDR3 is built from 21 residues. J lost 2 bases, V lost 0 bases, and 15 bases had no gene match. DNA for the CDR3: TGTGCCAGAAGCTTGGACGGACTAGCGGGAGCCTGGCCCACCCCCACAGATACGCAGTATTTT. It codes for CARSLDGLAGAWPTPTDTQYF.

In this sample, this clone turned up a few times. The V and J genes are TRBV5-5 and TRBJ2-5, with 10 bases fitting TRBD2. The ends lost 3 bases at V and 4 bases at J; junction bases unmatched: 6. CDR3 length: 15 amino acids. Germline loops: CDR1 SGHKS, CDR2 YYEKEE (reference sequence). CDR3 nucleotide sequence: TGTGCCAGCAGCTCTTCTAGCGGGAGCATAGAGACCCAGTACTTC. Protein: CASSSSSGSIETQYF.

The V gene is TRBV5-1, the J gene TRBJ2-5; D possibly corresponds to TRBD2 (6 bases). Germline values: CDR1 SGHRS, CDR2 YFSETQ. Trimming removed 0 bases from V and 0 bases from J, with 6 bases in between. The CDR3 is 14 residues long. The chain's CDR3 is CASSLGTNQETQYF. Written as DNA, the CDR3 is TGCGCCAGCAGCTTGGGGACTAACCAAGAGACCCAGTACTTC.

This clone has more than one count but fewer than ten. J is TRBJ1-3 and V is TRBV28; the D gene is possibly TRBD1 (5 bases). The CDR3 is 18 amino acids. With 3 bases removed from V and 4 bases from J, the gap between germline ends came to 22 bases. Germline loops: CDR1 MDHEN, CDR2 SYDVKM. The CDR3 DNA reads TGTGCCAGCAGTTTTAGTCCAGGGAGAAGGGTCAGAGGAAACACCATATATTTT. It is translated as CASSFSPGRRVRGNTIYF.

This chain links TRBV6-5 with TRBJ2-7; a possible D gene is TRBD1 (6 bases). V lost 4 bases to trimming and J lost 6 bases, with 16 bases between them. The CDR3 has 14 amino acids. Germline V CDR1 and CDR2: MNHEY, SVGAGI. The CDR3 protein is CASSFLGAVGEQYF. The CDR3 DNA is TGTGCCAGCAGTTTTTTGGGGGCGGTAGGCGAGCAGTACTTC.

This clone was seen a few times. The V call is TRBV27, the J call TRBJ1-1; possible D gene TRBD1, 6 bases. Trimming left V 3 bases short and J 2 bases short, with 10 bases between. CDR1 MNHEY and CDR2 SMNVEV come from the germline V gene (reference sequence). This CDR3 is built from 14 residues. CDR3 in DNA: TGTGCCAGCAGTTTCGGGGGCTTCAACACTGAAGCTTTCTTT. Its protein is CASSFGGFNTEAFF.

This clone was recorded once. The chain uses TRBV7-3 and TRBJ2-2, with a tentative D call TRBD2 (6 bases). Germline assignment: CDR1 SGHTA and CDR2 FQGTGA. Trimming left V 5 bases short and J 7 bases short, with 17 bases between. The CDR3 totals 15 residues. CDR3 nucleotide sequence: TGTGCCAGCAGCCCCCGCCCGGGAGAGGGCGGGGAGCTGTTTTTT. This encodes CASSPRPGEGGELFF.

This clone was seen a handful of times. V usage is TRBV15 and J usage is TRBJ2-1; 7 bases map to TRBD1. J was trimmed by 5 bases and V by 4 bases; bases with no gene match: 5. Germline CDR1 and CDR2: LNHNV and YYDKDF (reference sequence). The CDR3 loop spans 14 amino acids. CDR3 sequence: CATSKGTENNEQFF. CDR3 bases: TGTGCCACCAGCAAGGGGACAGAAAACAATGAGCAGTTCTTC.

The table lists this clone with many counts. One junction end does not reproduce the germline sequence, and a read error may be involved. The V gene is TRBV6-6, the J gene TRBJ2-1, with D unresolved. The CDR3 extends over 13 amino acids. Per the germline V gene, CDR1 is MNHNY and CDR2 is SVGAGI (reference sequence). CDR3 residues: CASSPYSHNEQFF. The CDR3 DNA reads TGTGCCAGCAGCCCCTACTCCCACAATGAGCAGTTCTTC.

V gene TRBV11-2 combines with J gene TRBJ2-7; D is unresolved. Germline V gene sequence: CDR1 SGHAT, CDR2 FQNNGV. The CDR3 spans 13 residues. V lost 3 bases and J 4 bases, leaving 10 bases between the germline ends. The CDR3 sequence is CASSFRAYYEQYF. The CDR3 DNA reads TGTGCCAGCAGCTTTAGGGCCTATTACGAGCAGTACTTC.

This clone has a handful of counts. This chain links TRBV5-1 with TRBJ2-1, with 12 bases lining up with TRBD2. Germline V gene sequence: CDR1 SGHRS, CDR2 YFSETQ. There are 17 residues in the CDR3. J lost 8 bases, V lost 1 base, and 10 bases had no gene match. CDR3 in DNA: TGCGCCAGCAGCTTGAACAGACTAGCGGGAGTTGGGGATGAGCAGTTCTTC. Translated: CASSLNRLAGVGDEQFF.

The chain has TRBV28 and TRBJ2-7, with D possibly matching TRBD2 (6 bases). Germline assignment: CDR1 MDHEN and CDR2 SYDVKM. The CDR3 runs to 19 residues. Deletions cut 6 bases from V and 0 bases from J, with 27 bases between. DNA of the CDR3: TGTGCCAGCAGGACTAGGTTTCTTGATAAGGAGGGTCCCTCCTACGAGCAGTACTTC. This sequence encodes CASRTRFLDKEGPSYEQYF.

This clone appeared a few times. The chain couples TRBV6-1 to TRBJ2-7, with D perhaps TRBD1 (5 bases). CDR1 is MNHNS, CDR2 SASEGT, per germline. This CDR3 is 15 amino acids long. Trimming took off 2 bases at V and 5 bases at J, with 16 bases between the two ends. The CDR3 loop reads CASSEILGERDEQYF. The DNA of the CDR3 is TGTGCCAGCAGTGAAATTTTAGGGGAAAGGGACGAGCAGTACTTC.

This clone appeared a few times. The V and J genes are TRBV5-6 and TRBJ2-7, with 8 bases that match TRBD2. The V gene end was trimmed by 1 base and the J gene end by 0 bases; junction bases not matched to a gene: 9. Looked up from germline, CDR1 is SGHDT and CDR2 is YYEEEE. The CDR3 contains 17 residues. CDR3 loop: CASSLWAGGPYSYEQYF. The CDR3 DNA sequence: TGTGCCAGCAGCTTGTGGGCGGGAGGCCCATACTCCTACGAGCAGTACTTC. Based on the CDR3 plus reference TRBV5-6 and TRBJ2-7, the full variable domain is DAGVTQSPTHLIKTRGQQVTLRCSPKSGHDTVSWYQQALGQGPQFIFQYYEEEERQRGNFPDRFSGHQFPNYSSELNVNALLLGDSALYLCASSLWAGGPYSYEQYFGPGTRLTVT.

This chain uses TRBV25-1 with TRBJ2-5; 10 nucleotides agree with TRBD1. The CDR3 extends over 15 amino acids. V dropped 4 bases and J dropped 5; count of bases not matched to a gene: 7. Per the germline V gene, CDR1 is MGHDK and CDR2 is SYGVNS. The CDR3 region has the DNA TGTGCCAGCAGTGGGGGGACAGGGGATTTGGAGACCCAGTACTTC. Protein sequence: CASSGGTGDLETQYF.

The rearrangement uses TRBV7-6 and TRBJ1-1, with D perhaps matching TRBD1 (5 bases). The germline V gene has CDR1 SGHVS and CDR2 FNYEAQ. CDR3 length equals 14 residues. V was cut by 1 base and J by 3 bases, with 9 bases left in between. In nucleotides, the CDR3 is TGTGCCAGCAGCTTAGGCGAGGGGCACACTGAAGCTTTCTTT. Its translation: CASSLGEGHTEAFF.

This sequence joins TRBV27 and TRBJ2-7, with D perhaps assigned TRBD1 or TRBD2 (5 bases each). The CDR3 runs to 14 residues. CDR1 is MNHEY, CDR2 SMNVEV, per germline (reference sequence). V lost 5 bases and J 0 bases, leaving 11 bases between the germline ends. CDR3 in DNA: TGTGCCAGCAGTACAACCGGGACCTCCTACGAGCAGTACTTC. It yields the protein CASSTTGTSYEQYF.